The present T cell receptor beta chain was sequenced within a study of tumor and adjacent non-tumor tissue in lung cancer. Background on the study: Around 4.2 million productive TCRbeta reads were obtained per sample on average.

The library came from three nested PCR rounds adapted from ARM-PCR protocols. MiXCR was run by TCRdb on the multiplex PCR reads, yielding one entry per CDR3 protein. The sample records some 200,000 distinct CDR3 sequences, 70% to 75% being singletons. This sample's RNA came from whole unsorted tissue. From germline, CDR1 is SGHRS and CDR2 YFSETQ. Trimming took 4 bases from V and 4 from J, leaving 18 bases between them. This CDR3 is 16 amino acids long. The chain has TRBV5-1 and TRBJ2-1, with D possibly being TRBD2 (6 bases). The source of this sequence is a man between 60 and 70 years old with non-small cell lung cancer. Sample: lung tumor tissue. CDR3 loop: CASSPTEAGSYNEQFF. CDR3 sequence (DNA): TGCGCCAGCAGCCCTACCGAGGCGGGAAGTTACAATGAGCAGTTCTTC.